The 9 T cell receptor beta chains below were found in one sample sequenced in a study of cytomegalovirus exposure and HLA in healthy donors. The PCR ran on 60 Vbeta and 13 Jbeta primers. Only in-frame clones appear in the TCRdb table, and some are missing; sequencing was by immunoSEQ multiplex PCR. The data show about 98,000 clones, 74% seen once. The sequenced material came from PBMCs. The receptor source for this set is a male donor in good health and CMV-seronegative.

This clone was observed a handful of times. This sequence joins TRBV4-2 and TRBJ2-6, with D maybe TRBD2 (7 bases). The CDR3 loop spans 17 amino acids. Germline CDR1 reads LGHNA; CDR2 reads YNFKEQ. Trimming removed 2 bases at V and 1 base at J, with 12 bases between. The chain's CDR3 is CASSQRGGMSGANVLTF. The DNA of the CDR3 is TGTGCCAGCAGCCAAAGGGGGGGGATGTCTGGGGCCAACGTCCTGACTTTC.

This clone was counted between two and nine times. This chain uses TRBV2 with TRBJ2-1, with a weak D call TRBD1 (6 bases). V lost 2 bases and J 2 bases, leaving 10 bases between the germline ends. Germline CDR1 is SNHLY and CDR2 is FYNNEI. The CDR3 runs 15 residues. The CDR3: CASSESRGAYNEQFF. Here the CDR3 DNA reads TGTGCCAGCAGTGAATCCAGGGGCGCCTACAATGAGCAGTTCTTC.

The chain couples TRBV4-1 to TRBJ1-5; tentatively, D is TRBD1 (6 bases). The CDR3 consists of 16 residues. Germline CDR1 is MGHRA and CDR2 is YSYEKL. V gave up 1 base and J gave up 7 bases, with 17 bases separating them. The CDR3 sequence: CASSQVELTGAQPQHF. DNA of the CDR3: TGCGCCAGCAGCCAAGTCGAATTGACAGGCGCCCAGCCCCAGCATTTT.

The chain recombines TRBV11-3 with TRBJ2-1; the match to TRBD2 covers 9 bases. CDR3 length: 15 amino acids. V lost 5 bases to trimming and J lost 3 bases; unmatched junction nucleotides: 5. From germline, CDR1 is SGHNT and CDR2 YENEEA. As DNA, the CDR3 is TGTGCCAGCAGCGCCCGGACTAGCGTCTACAATGAGCAGTTCTTC. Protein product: CASSARTSVYNEQFF.

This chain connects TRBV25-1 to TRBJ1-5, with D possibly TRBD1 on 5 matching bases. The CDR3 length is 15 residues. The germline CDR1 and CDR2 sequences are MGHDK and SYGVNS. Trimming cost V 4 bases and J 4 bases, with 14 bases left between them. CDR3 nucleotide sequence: TGTGCCAGCAGTGGATCAGGGTTTTGGAATCAGCCCCAGCATTTT. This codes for CASSGSGFWNQPQHF. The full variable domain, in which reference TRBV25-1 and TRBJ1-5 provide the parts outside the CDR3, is EADIYQTPRYLVIGTGKKITLECSQTMGHDKMYWYQQDPGMELHLIHYSYGVNSTEKGDLSSESTVSRIRTEHFPLTLESARPSHTSQYLCASSGSGFWNQPQHFGDGTRLSIL.

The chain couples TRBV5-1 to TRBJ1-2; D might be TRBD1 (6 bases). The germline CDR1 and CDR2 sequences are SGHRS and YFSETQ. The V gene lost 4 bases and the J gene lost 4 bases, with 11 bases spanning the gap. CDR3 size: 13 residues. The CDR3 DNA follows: TGCGCCAGCAGCCCGAAGGACAGCTATGGCTACACCTTC. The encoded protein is CASSPKDSYGYTF.

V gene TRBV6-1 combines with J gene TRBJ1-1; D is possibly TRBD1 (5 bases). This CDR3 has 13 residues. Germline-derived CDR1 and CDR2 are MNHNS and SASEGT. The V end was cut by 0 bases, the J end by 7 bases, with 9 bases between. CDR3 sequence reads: CASSEARVYEAFF. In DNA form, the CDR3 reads TGTGCCAGCAGTGAAGCCAGGGTCTATGAAGCTTTCTTT.

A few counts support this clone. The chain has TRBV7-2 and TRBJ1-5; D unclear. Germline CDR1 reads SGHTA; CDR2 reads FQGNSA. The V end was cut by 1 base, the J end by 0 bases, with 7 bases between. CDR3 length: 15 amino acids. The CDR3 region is CASSLVPNSNQPQHF. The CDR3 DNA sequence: TGTGCCAGCAGCTTAGTACCTAATAGCAATCAGCCCCAGCATTTT.

CDR3 in DNA: TGTGCCAGCAGCTTAAGGAGCGGAGATTACAATGAGCAGTTCTTC. Its translation: CASSLRSGDYNEQFF. The genes are TRBV7-2 and TRBJ2-1; TRBD2 is a possible D gene (5 bases). The germline V gene has CDR1 SGHTA and CDR2 FQGNSA. The CDR3 has 15 residues. The V end was cut by 2 bases, the J end by 4 bases, with 12 bases between.